This TCR beta chain was identified during a study of blood T cell repertoires in COVID-19. Study-wide context: Donors in the United States, Italy and Spain gave samples during acute or convalescent COVID-19. Nucleic acid was either cDNA or gDNA, and it came from T cells, B-cell-depleted T cells, or PBMCs.

The V and J ends lost 4 bases and 5 bases respectively, with 20 bases between them. The CDR3 has 17 residues. Germline-derived CDR1 and CDR2 are MNHNS and SASEGT. In the source study's methods: Reference gene primer amplification gave nucleated cell count estimates. TCRdb keeps only in-frame clones here, not all; method: immunoSEQ multiplex PCR. That table supplies the V and J calls and clone size; D and trimming were determined from the DNA. The sample consists of under 250,000 clones, about four fifths of them appearing once. This clonotype was obtained from a man aged 80 or over with acute or convalescent COVID-19. The sample consisted of peripheral blood. The V call is TRBV6-1, the J call TRBJ2-2; maybe TRBD1 (6 bases). Here the CDR3 DNA reads TGTGCCAGCAGTGGCCGGACAGCCCTAAGGAGGACCGGGGAGCTGTTTTTT. Protein: CASSGRTALRRTGELFF.